The 29 T cell receptor beta chains below come from one sample, sequenced in a study of CD8 T cells in ankylosing spondylitis. TCRdb re-derived calls from the 5' RACE reads in MiXCR, one entry per CDR3 protein. Of around 150,000 distinct CDR3 sequences listed, around 19% were seen once; the top ten hold under 9%. The sequenced material came from blood, either unsorted or a sorted T cell fraction (not recorded which). These receptors were taken from a male donor with ankylosing spondylitis or in good health (not recorded which).

This clonotype was found many times. The V and J genes are TRBV5-1 and TRBJ1-5; D is undetermined. From germline, CDR1 is SGHRS and CDR2 YFSETQ. With 4 bases removed from V and 5 bases from J, the gap between germline ends came to 10 bases. This CDR3 region has 13 residues. In DNA, the CDR3 is TGCGCCAGCAGCCCCGGGGTTGATCAGCCCCAGCATTTT. Encoded protein: CASSPGVDQPQHF. The whole variable domain, filled in from reference TRBV5-1 and TRBJ1-5, reads KAGVTQTPRYLIKTRGQQVTLSCSPISGHRSVSWYQQTPGQGLQFLFEYFSETQRNKGNFPGRFSGRQFSNSRSEMNVSTLELGDSALYLCASSPGVDQPQHFGDGTRLSIL.

This sequence joins TRBV28 and TRBJ1-2; 7 bases match TRBD1. Trimming cost V 8 bases and J 3 bases; bases outside gene matches: 3. Germline V gene sequence: CDR1 MDHEN, CDR2 SYDVKM. The CDR3 consists of 12 residues. The DNA of the CDR3 is TGTGCCAGCCAGCAGGGGGACTATGGCTACACCTTC. This encodes CASQQGDYGYTF.

This clonotype turned up a few times. The chain combines TRBV28 with TRBJ1-5; D remains ambiguous. Germline values: CDR1 MDHEN, CDR2 SYDVKM. Between the trimmed V and J ends, which lost 7 bases and 2 bases, there was a span of 12 bases. The CDR3 extends over 14 amino acids. The CDR3 DNA reads TGTGCCAGCAACAGAAGGGAGCGCAATCAGCCCCAGCATTTT. Translation gives CASNRRERNQPQHF.

The table lists this clonotype with many counts. The rearrangement joins TRBV29-1 to TRBJ1-1, with 7 bases that match TRBD1. J was trimmed by 3 bases and V by 1 base; bases with no gene match: 8. The length of the CDR3 is 15 residues. Germline CDR1 is SQVTM and CDR2 is ANQGSEA. As DNA, the CDR3 is TGCAGCGTTGAAGTAAACGGCAGGGGGTACACTGAAGCTTTCTTT. Translating it yields CSVEVNGRGYTEAFF.

In this sample, this clonotype turned up many times. The genes are TRBV20-1 and TRBJ2-3, with D unresolved. With 6 bases removed from V and 3 bases from J, the gap between germline ends came to 13 bases. Per the germline V gene, CDR1 is DFQATT and CDR2 is SNEGSKA (reference sequence). CDR3 length: 13 residues. The CDR3 DNA follows: TGCAGTGCCCGCCGACTCCTGACAGATACGCAGTATTTT. As protein: CSARRLLTDTQYF.

A single count supports this clonotype. The chain recombines TRBV5-6 with TRBJ2-1; TRBD2 matches 7 bases. After removal of 4 bases from V and 4 bases from J, the junction contained 5 bases not matched to a gene. CDR3 size: 14 residues. The germline V gene has CDR1 SGHDT and CDR2 YYEEEE. CDR3 in amino acids: CASSLLASYNEQFF. CDR3 nucleotides: TGTGCCAGCAGCCTACTAGCGTCTTACAATGAGCAGTTCTTC. Using reference TRBV5-6 and TRBJ2-1 for the parts outside the CDR3, the full variable domain is DAGVTQSPTHLIKTRGQQVTLRCSPKSGHDTVSWYQQALGQGPQFIFQYYEEEERQRGNFPDRFSGHQFPNYSSELNVNALLLGDSALYLCASSLLASYNEQFFGPGTRLTVL.

In this sample, this clonotype turned up many times. This rearrangement joins TRBV5-1 to TRBJ2-4; 9 bases fit TRBD1. Germline V lookup: CDR1 SGHRS, CDR2 YFSETQ. V dropped 4 bases and J dropped 2; count of bases not matched to a gene: 10. The CDR3 loop spans 17 amino acids. The CDR3 spells CASSPSGQGISKNIQYF. In DNA, the CDR3 is TGCGCCAGCAGCCCAAGCGGACAGGGGATTTCCAAAAACATTCAGTACTTC.

This clonotype was detected ten times or more. V usage is TRBV20-1 and J usage is TRBJ2-7; 8 bases match TRBD2. Trimming cost V 1 base and J 3 bases; bases outside gene matches: 2. The CDR3 is 13 residues long. The germline gives CDR1 DFQATT, CDR2 SNEGSKA (reference sequence). CDR3 region: CSARGAGVYEQYF. The CDR3 DNA reads as TGCAGTGCTAGAGGAGCGGGAGTCTACGAGCAGTACTTC.

This clonotype showed up many times. The chain combines TRBV24-1 with TRBJ2-7, with 8 bases aligning to TRBD1. Germline CDR1 is KGHDR and CDR2 is SFDVKD. CDR3 size: 15 residues. Trimming at V came to 1 base and at J to 3 bases, leaving 4 bases not matched to a gene. The CDR3 loop is CATSDFSGGNYEQYF. Written as DNA, the CDR3 is TGTGCCACCAGTGATTTCTCAGGGGGCAACTACGAGCAGTACTTC.

The sample holds many counts of this clonotype. This chain links TRBV5-1 with TRBJ2-5; TRBD2 agrees at 8 bases. This CDR3 is 18 amino acids long. CDR1 and CDR2 from the germline V gene are SGHRS and YFSETQ. Trimming cost V 4 bases and J 2 bases; bases outside gene matches: 16. Here the CDR3 reads CASSKNSLASGFQETQYF. In nucleotides, the CDR3 is TGCGCCAGCAGCAAGAACTCGCTGGCTAGCGGGTTTCAAGAGACCCAGTACTTC.

The sample holds one count of this clonotype. The chain joins TRBV20-1 to TRBJ2-5; unclear D gene. CDR3 length: 12 amino acids. Trimming pared 3 bases from V and 4 bases from J, leaving 9 bases between. The germline CDR1 and CDR2 sequences are DFQATT and SNEGSKA (reference sequence). The CDR3 region has the DNA TGCAGTGCTAGGAGCTTTACAGAGACCCAGTACTTC. Translating gives CSARSFTETQYF.

V and J are TRBV20-1 and TRBJ1-5; possibly TRBD1 for D (6 bases). The V end lost 0 bases, the J end lost 7 bases, and 13 bases lay between the germline ends. Germline assignment: CDR1 DFQATT and CDR2 SNEGSKA (reference sequence). CDR3 length: 14 amino acids. The DNA of the CDR3 is TGCAGTGCTAGAGATATAGACAGGAACCAGCCCCAGCATTTT. The encoded protein is CSARDIDRNQPQHF.

Remarks on this clonotype: An end of the junction does not agree with germline; a read error may underlie this. This chain links TRBV5-4 with TRBJ2-2; D ambiguous. CDR1 and CDR2 from the germline V gene are SGHNT and YYREEE (reference sequence). This CDR3 has 14 residues. The chain's CDR3 is CAISSGHYTGELFF. For the CDR3, the DNA is TGTGCCATCAGCTCCGGGCATTACACCGGGGAGCTGTTTTTT.

This clonotype has a handful of counts. The CDR3, as DNA: TGTGCCAGCAGCGCGCGGGGCTACAATGAGCAGTTCTTC. Its protein product is CASSARGYNEQFF. The chain joins TRBV6-1 to TRBJ2-1; D is perhaps TRBD2 (6 bases). V was shortened by 6 bases and J by 3 bases, with 9 bases between the two germline ends. Per the germline V gene, CDR1 is MNHNS and CDR2 is SASEGT. CDR3 length: 13 residues.

This clonotype was recorded a few times. The chain employs TRBV20-1 and TRBJ1-4; possible D gene TRBD1, 6 bases. CDR3 length: 13 amino acids. V shed 4 bases and J shed 8 bases, with 14 bases lying between them. CDR1 and CDR2 (germline): DFQATT, SNEGSKA (reference sequence). This chain's CDR3 is CSAMRGSSEKLFF. Written as DNA, the CDR3 is TGCAGTGCTATGAGGGGGTCCAGCGAAAAACTGTTTTTT.

The chain combines TRBV3-1 with TRBJ2-1; D could derive from TRBD1 or TRBD2 (5 bases each). V shed 1 base and J shed 7 bases, with 11 bases lying between them. Germline CDR1 reads LGHDT; CDR2 reads YNNKEL (reference sequence). The CDR3 totals 14 residues. This chain's CDR3 is CASSQGGRGNEQFF. CDR3 in DNA: TGTGCCAGCAGCCAAGGGGGGAGAGGGAATGAGCAGTTCTTC.

This chain links TRBV7-2 with TRBJ2-5; D possibly corresponds to TRBD2 (5 bases). Trimming shortened V by 2 bases and J by 1 base, and 8 bases separated the two germline ends. The germline V gene has CDR1 SGHTA and CDR2 FQGNSA. This CDR3 has 14 amino acids. The CDR3 bases are TGTGCCAGCAGCTTATACGGACTCCAAGAGACCCAGTACTTC. This encodes CASSLYGLQETQYF.

In this sample, this clonotype turned up a few times. The J gene is TRBJ2-2, the V gene TRBV5-1, with D tentatively TRBD2 (6 bases). The CDR3 consists of 17 residues. Germline loops: CDR1 SGHRS, CDR2 YFSETQ. V lost 0 bases to trimming and J lost 4 bases, with 16 bases between them. CDR3 in amino acids: CASSLVGPSEGTGELFF. CDR3 in DNA: TGCGCCAGCAGCTTGGTAGGCCCTTCGGAGGGCACCGGGGAGCTGTTTTTT.

The chain carries TRBV9 and TRBJ2-1; 9 nucleotides agree with TRBD2. Germline CDR1 is SGDLS and CDR2 is YYNGEE. The length of the CDR3 is 14 residues. J lost 5 bases, V lost 0 bases, and 0 bases had no gene match. Here the CDR3 reads CASSVGLADNEQFF. Here the CDR3 DNA reads TGTGCCAGCAGCGTAGGACTAGCGGACAATGAGCAGTTCTTC.

The chain carries TRBV6-5 and TRBJ1-5; no reliable D call. Trimming took off 6 bases at V and 4 bases at J, with 16 bases between the two ends. The CDR3 sequence is 15 residues long. Germline V gene data show CDR1 as MNHEY and CDR2 as SVGAGI. The CDR3 DNA reads as TGTGCCAGCAGACCGCTTGACGGGAGAAATCAGCCCCAGCATTTT. Amino acids: CASRPLDGRNQPQHF.

This clonotype was observed many times. The J gene is TRBJ2-2, the V gene TRBV5-1, with D possibly TRBD1 on 6 matching bases. The CDR3 sequence is 16 residues long. Germline CDR1 is SGHRS and CDR2 is YFSETQ. V shed 0 bases and J shed 4 bases, with 13 bases lying between them. For the CDR3, the DNA is TGCGCCAGCAGCTTGGCTCGGCAGGGGTCCACCGGGGAGCTGTTTTTT. It is translated as CASSLARQGSTGELFF.

The chain has TRBV4-2 and TRBJ2-5, with D hard to call. V lost 0 bases and J 3 bases, leaving 11 bases between the germline ends. The CDR3 covers 15 residues. Germline values: CDR1 LGHNA, CDR2 YNFKEQ. The CDR3 protein is CASSQEARWEETQYF. The CDR3 DNA reads as TGTGCCAGCAGCCAAGAGGCTAGGTGGGAAGAGACCCAGTACTTC.

Many counts were recorded for this clonotype. CDR3 amino acids: CASSLLITDTQYF. The CDR3, as DNA: TGTGCCAGCAGCTTGCTGATCACAGATACGCAGTATTTT. The chain uses TRBV5-6 and TRBJ2-3; D gene uncertain. The V gene lost 1 base and the J gene lost 2 bases, with 5 bases spanning the gap. Germline loops: CDR1 SGHDT, CDR2 YYEEEE. The CDR3 is 13 residues long.

This clonotype was counted between two and nine times. The chain combines TRBV2 with TRBJ2-7, with 7 nucleotides matching TRBD2. Germline V gives CDR1 SNHLY, CDR2 FYNNEI. The CDR3 runs to 14 residues. J lost 0 bases, V lost 4 bases, and 3 bases had no gene match. CDR3 protein: CASSVASGSYEQYF. In nucleotides, the CDR3 is TGTGCCAGCAGTGTGGCTAGCGGCTCCTACGAGCAGTACTTC.

This clonotype occurred a few times. This sequence joins TRBV14 and TRBJ2-5; D remains unclear. Germline loops: CDR1 SGHDN, CDR2 FVKESK. The CDR3 length is 16 residues. Trimming took 0 bases from V and 5 from J, leaving 16 bases between them. The CDR3 reads CASSQDYAQPWETQYF. DNA for the CDR3: TGTGCCAGCAGCCAAGATTATGCCCAGCCGTGGGAGACCCAGTACTTC. The full variable domain, rest sourced from reference TRBV14 and TRBJ2-5, is EAGVTQFPSHSVIEKGQTVTLRCDPISGHDNLYWYRRVMGKEIKFLLHFVKESKQDESGMPNNRFLAERTGGTYSTLKVQPAELEDSGVYFCASSQDYAQPWETQYFGPGTRLLVL.

The chain carries TRBV10-3 and TRBJ2-6, with D perhaps assigned TRBD1 or TRBD2 (5 bases each). V gave up 4 bases and J gave up 2 bases, with 6 bases separating them. Germline V lookup: CDR1 ENHRY, CDR2 SYGVKD. This CDR3 contains 14 residues. This CDR3 is CAISGGPGANVLTF. The DNA of the CDR3 is TGTGCCATCAGTGGGGGACCTGGGGCCAACGTCCTGACTTTC.

The chain employs TRBV10-3 and TRBJ2-5; D remains unclear. CDR1 and CDR2 (germline): ENHRY, SYGVKD. V was cut by 0 bases and J by 3 bases, with 8 bases left in between. The CDR3 is 14 amino acids. The CDR3 loop reads CAISESRTEETQYF. CDR3 bases: TGTGCCATCAGTGAGTCCAGGACCGAAGAGACCCAGTACTTC.

This clonotype has just a few counts. The rearrangement links TRBV5-1 to TRBJ2-3; D not resolved. The CDR3 loop spans 15 amino acids. CDR1 SGHRS and CDR2 YFSETQ come from the germline V gene. V was pared by 0 bases and J by 0 bases, with 8 bases between. The CDR3 protein is CASSLVQRSTDTQYF. Written as DNA, the CDR3 is TGCGCCAGCAGCTTGGTCCAGAGAAGCACAGATACGCAGTATTTT.

This rearrangement joins TRBV6-2 or TRBV6-3 to TRBJ2-7; 9 positions match TRBD2. The trim removed 4 bases at V and 5 bases at J, leaving 12 bases unmatched. The CDR3 contains 16 residues. Germline V CDR1 and CDR2: MNHEY, SVGEGT. CDR3 amino acids: CASSSYTPGLADEQYF. CDR3 sequence (DNA): TGTGCCAGCAGTTCGTACACCCCGGGACTAGCCGACGAGCAGTACTTC.